These 20 T cell receptor beta chains were all obtained from the same sample, sequenced in a study of Ad26.COV2.S vaccination and SARS-CoV-2 variants (dated by TCRdb to the early 2020s). The treatment or condition tag for this specimen amounts to: around 19 received Ad26.COV2.S at low or high dose, single or two shots; five or six received placebo; per-sample allocation not given. Repertoires of vaccine and placebo recipients were sequenced from samples taken on day 63 after the first injection. Library generation was performed with the immunoSEQ multiplex PCR assay. TCRdb mirrors the immuneACCESS table, restricted to in-frame sequences. Some clones are absent from its copies; in checked studies, under half trace to an unresolved V gene, and the reason for the others is unknown. For this sample there are about half a million clones; roughly nine tenths appear just once. Of the sample, more than 1.5% is held by the ten largest clones.

Specimen: peripheral blood, collected in a trial of Ad26.COV2.S vaccine versus placebo. The receptors were sampled from a person between 18 and 60 years old who received the Ad26.COV2.S COVID-19 vaccine or a placebo.

The rearrangement links TRBV19 to TRBJ1-4, with 10 bases identical to TRBD1. V lost 7 bases, J lost 8 bases, and 10 bases stayed unmatched. The CDR3 extends over 15 amino acids. Germline lookup yields CDR1 LNHDA and CDR2 SQIVND (reference sequence). CDR3 sequence: CASTRKGTGDEKLFF. For the CDR3, the DNA is TGTGCCAGTACCCGCAAGGGGACAGGGGACGAAAAACTGTTTTTT.

The gene calls are TRBV29-1 and TRBJ2-2; D ambiguous. Trimming stripped 5 bases from V and 9 bases from J, with 10 bases between. Germline values: CDR1 SQVTM, CDR2 ANQGSEA. The CDR3 sequence is 11 residues long. For the CDR3, the DNA is TGCAGCGTTAGCCAGGCCCGGGAGCTGTTTTTT. This codes for CSVSQARELFF.

Written as DNA, the CDR3 is TGTGCCAGCAGTGTACGAGCGGGAGTAGGAACAGATACGCAGTATTTT. This sequence encodes CASSVRAGVGTDTQYF. The genes are TRBV28 and TRBJ2-3, with 8 positions matching TRBD2. The CDR3 length is 16 residues. The V gene end was trimmed by 5 bases and the J gene end by 3 bases; junction bases not matched to a gene: 10. The germline gives CDR1 MDHEN, CDR2 SYDVKM.

This sequence joins TRBV4-3 and TRBJ2-5; the match to TRBD1 covers 10 bases. With 4 bases clipped from V and 3 bases from J, the junction kept 2 bases outside the gene matches. Germline V lookup: CDR1 LGHNA, CDR2 YSLEER. The CDR3 totals 14 residues. DNA of the CDR3: TGCGCCAGCAGCCTCGGGACAGGGGAAGAGACCCAGTACTTC. Amino acids: CASSLGTGEETQYF.

The chain employs TRBV7-9 and TRBJ1-2; TRBD1 matches 9 bases. This CDR3 contains 15 residues. Trimming removed 3 bases from V and 4 bases from J; junction bases left unmatched: 6. The germline gives CDR1 SEHNR, CDR2 FQNEAQ (reference sequence). The CDR3 bases are TGTGCCAGCAGCTTGGCCGGGACAGGGCGCTATGGCTACACCTTC. Its translation: CASSLAGTGRYGYTF.

V and J are TRBV7-9 and TRBJ2-7, with D possibly matching TRBD1 (6 bases). Trimming stripped 7 bases from V and 6 bases from J, with 16 bases between. Per germline, CDR1 SEHNR and CDR2 FQNEAQ (reference sequence). CDR3 length: 13 amino acids. The CDR3 bases are TGTGCCAGCACCGTTTGGGAACAGGGCGAGCAGTACTTC. It translates to CASTVWEQGEQYF. Drawing the rest from reference TRBV7-9 and TRBJ2-7, the complete variable domain is DTGVSQNPRHKITKRGQNVTFRCDPISEHNRLYWYRQTLGQGPEFLTYFQNEAQLEKSRLLSDRFSAERPKGSFSTLEIQRTEQGDSAMYLCASTVWEQGEQYFGPGTRLTVT.

The chain links TRBV19 to TRBJ1-4; maybe TRBD1 (5 bases). Germline CDR1 LNHDA, CDR2 SQIVND (reference sequence). This CDR3 region has 15 residues. V was trimmed by 3 bases and J by 2 bases, leaving 10 bases between them. CDR3 in DNA: TGTGCCAGTAGTATCCCGGGACCGACTAATGAAAAACTGTTTTTT. Protein: CASSIPGPTNEKLFF.

This chain links TRBV7-9 with TRBJ2-1, with D perhaps TRBD1 or TRBD2 (6 bases each). The CDR3 is 14 amino acids. V lost 8 bases and J 4 bases, leaving 15 bases between the germline ends. The V gene's germline CDR1 is SEHNR and CDR2 FQNEAQ (reference sequence). The CDR3 region has the DNA TGTGCCAGCCGGGGGCCAGCGCCGTACAATGAGCAGTTCTTC. This translates into CASRGPAPYNEQFF.

The rearrangement uses TRBV5-1 and TRBJ2-7; 7 positions match TRBD1. The CDR3 loop spans 14 amino acids. The V gene end was trimmed by 0 bases and the J gene end by 5 bases; junction bases not matched to a gene: 5. Germline values: CDR1 SGHRS, CDR2 YFSETQ. Written as DNA, the CDR3 is TGCGCCAGCAGCTTGGGGGACAGAGTGAACGAGCAGTACTTC. The encoded protein is CASSLGDRVNEQYF.

V usage is TRBV7-2 and J usage is TRBJ1-1; D ambiguous. Germline V lookup: CDR1 SGHTA, CDR2 FQGNSA. The germline V and J ends were trimmed by 2 bases and 3 bases, with 13 bases remaining between them. There are 15 residues in the CDR3. The CDR3 DNA is TGTGCCAGCAGCTTAAGGCAGAGGGCGGACACTGAAGCTTTCTTT. Translated, it gives CASSLRQRADTEAFF.

J is TRBJ1-2 and V is TRBV6-5; the D gene is possibly TRBD1 (6 bases). CDR3 length: 13 amino acids. V gave up 6 bases and J gave up 3 bases, with 11 bases separating them. The V gene's germline CDR1 is MNHEY and CDR2 SVGAGI. CDR3: CASSTGQYYGYTF. CDR3 coding DNA: TGTGCCAGCAGCACGGGACAATACTATGGCTACACCTTC.

The chain joins TRBV19 to TRBJ1-2; possibly TRBD1 for D (6 bases). Trimming took 5 bases from V and 6 from J, leaving 19 bases between them. CDR3 size: 15 residues. Germline CDR1 reads LNHDA; CDR2 reads SQIVND (reference sequence). The chain's CDR3 is CASSQNRATNHGYTF. Written as DNA, the CDR3 is TGTGCCAGTAGTCAAAACAGGGCGACTAATCATGGCTACACCTTC.

The CDR3 spells CASSHLDVGSGKNIQYF. CDR3 coding DNA: TGTGCCAGCAGCCACCTTGACGTAGGGTCTGGCAAAAACATTCAGTACTTC. The chain combines TRBV4-2 with TRBJ2-4; D uncertain. Germline assignment: CDR1 LGHNA and CDR2 YNFKEQ. The V gene lost 3 bases and the J gene lost 3 bases, with 18 bases spanning the gap. This CDR3 comprises 17 residues.

V gene TRBV9 combines with J gene TRBJ2-1; 7 bases fit TRBD2. Germline V gene lookup returns CDR1 SGDLS and CDR2 YYNGEE. The CDR3 runs to 17 residues. The junction had 6 bases not matched to a gene; V was cut back by 0 bases and J by 0 bases. The CDR3 region is CASSVVGAGASYNEQFF. CDR3 DNA: TGTGCCAGCAGCGTAGTGGGTGCGGGAGCCTCCTACAATGAGCAGTTCTTC.

The J gene is TRBJ2-7, the V gene TRBV4-2; maybe TRBD1 (6 bases). The V end was cut by 8 bases, the J end by 2 bases, with 16 bases between. The length of the CDR3 is 14 residues. Per the germline V gene, CDR1 is LGHNA and CDR2 is YNFKEQ. In nucleotides, the CDR3 is TGTGCCAGCGCCCGAGATCGGGACACCTACGAGCAGTACTTC. It yields the protein CASARDRDTYEQYF.

V gene TRBV19 combines with J gene TRBJ2-2; 7 positions match TRBD1. Germline CDR1 reads LNHDA; CDR2 reads SQIVND (reference sequence). This CDR3 is built from 17 residues. The J segment lost 5 bases and the V segment lost 4 bases, leaving 13 bases of the junction unmatched. The CDR3: CASSKNPDRHRTGELFF. The DNA of the CDR3 is TGTGCCAGTAGTAAAAACCCGGACAGGCATCGGACCGGGGAGCTGTTTTTT.

V usage is TRBV9 and J usage is TRBJ2-5, with D tentatively TRBD1 (6 bases). The CDR3 totals 16 residues. V dropped 4 bases and J dropped 9 bases, with 25 bases sitting between them. In germline, CDR1 is SGDLS, CDR2 YYNGEE. The CDR3 sequence is CASSKTSGTNQGAQYF. The CDR3, as DNA: TGTGCCAGCAGCAAAACCTCCGGGACAAACCAAGGGGCCCAGTACTTC.

Points on this clone: Within the sample, other DNA sequences also encode this same CDR3. The V and J genes are TRBV18 and TRBJ2-1; D is unclear. The CDR3 is 12 residues long. The V end lost 3 bases, the J end lost 4 bases, and 4 bases lay between the germline ends. The V gene's germline CDR1 is KGHSH and CDR2 LQKENI. CDR3 sequence reads: CASSPPYNEQFF. CDR3 DNA sequence: TGTGCCAGCTCACCGCCGTACAATGAGCAGTTCTTC. Using reference TRBV18 and TRBJ2-1 for the parts outside the CDR3, the full variable domain is NAGVMQNPRHLVRRRGQEARLRCSPMKGHSHVYWYRQLPEEGLKFMVYLQKENIIDESGMPKERFSAEFPKEGPSILRIQQVVRGDSAAYFCASSPPYNEQFFGPGTRLTVL.

The rearrangement links TRBV6-4 to TRBJ1-2; D not certain. V was shortened by 2 bases and J by 4 bases, with 5 bases between the two germline ends. The CDR3 loop spans 12 amino acids. In germline, CDR1 is MRHNA, CDR2 SNTAGT. The DNA of the CDR3 is TGTGCCAGCAGTGACGGCGTCTATGGCTACACCTTC. Translating gives CASSDGVYGYTF.

The J gene is TRBJ1-1, the V gene TRBV7-9; 7 bases align to TRBD1. Looked up from germline, CDR1 is SEHNR and CDR2 is FQNEAQ (reference sequence). The CDR3 covers 15 residues. Germline trimming cut 2 bases from V and 1 base from J; bases unmatched to any gene: 4. The CDR3 loop reads CASSLRGGSNTEAFF. The DNA of the CDR3 is TGTGCCAGCAGCTTAAGAGGGGGCTCGAACACTGAAGCTTTCTTT.